One sample yielded the 27 T cell receptor beta chains listed below, sequenced in a study of CD8+CD57+ T cells in acquired aplastic anemia. Whoever was chosen for sequencing had shown CD8+CD57+ cell expansion by flow cytometry. The template used for profiling TCR beta VDJ and CDR3 was genomic DNA. MiXCR, run by TCRdb on the reads, gives a single entry per CDR3 protein. The table lists 150,000 to 200,000 distinct CDR3 sequences, about 48% of them singletons, with more than 30% in the top ten. Specimen: sorted CD4+, CD8+, or CD8+CD57+ T cells (not recorded which) from PBMCs. These TCRs come from a human donor with aplastic anemia.

The chain employs TRBV2 and TRBJ1-2; D gene ambiguous. The V end was cut by 8 bases, the J end by 4 bases, with 11 bases between. This CDR3 comprises 12 residues. Germline V gives CDR1 SNHLY, CDR2 FYNNEI. The CDR3 nucleotides read TGTGCCAGCGCTCCCGGCACCTATGGCTACACCTTC. Translating it yields CASAPGTYGYTF.

This clonotype was counted ten times or more. This sequence joins TRBV7-8 and TRBJ1-2; 11 nucleotides line up with TRBD1. V lost 2 bases and J lost 7; bases outside the gene matches: 6. The CDR3 length is 15 residues. Germline loops: CDR1 SGHVS, CDR2 FQNEAQ. CDR3 DNA: TGTGCCAGCAGCTTAAGTGGGACAGGGGGGATTGGCTACACCTTC. This encodes CASSLSGTGGIGYTF.

This clonotype has just a few counts. The chain joins TRBV27 to TRBJ2-7, with TRBD1 matching over 9 bases. CDR1 MNHEY and CDR2 SMNVEV come from the germline V gene (reference sequence). V lost 3 bases and J lost 3; bases outside the gene matches: 6. The CDR3 runs 15 residues. This chain's CDR3 is CASSFLDRGSYEQYF. The CDR3 DNA is TGTGCCAGCAGTTTCCTTGACAGGGGGAGCTACGAGCAGTACTTC.

The chain uses TRBV7-9 and TRBJ2-7; 8 positions agree with TRBD2. J was trimmed by 2 bases and V by 1 base; bases with no gene match: 4. This CDR3 contains 15 residues. Germline values: CDR1 SEHNR, CDR2 FQNEAQ (reference sequence). Written as DNA, the CDR3 is TGTGCCAGCAGCTTAGAGCAGCGGGGGACCTACGAGCAGTACTTC. It yields the protein CASSLEQRGTYEQYF.

This sequence joins TRBV19 and TRBJ2-1; 9 bases fit TRBD2. The CDR3 has 15 residues. The germline V gene encodes CDR1 LNHDA and CDR2 SQIVND (reference sequence). V gave up 7 bases and J gave up 2 bases; unmatched junction bases: 6. The CDR3 protein is CASKAGGRAYNEQFF. The CDR3 DNA is TGTGCCAGTAAGGCGGGGGGGAGGGCCTACAATGAGCAGTTCTTC. Based on the CDR3 plus reference TRBV19 and TRBJ2-1, the full variable domain is DGGITQSPKYLFRKEGQNVTLSCEQNLNHDAMYWYRQDPGQGLRLIYYSQIVNDFQKGDIAEGYSVSREKKESFPLTVTSAQKNPTAFYLCASKAGGRAYNEQFFGPGTRLTVL.

This clonotype has a count of ten or more. This chain connects TRBV5-6 to TRBJ1-2; no clear D gene. The CDR3 runs 14 residues. The germline gives CDR1 SGHDT, CDR2 YYEEEE. V was cut by 3 bases and J by 9 bases, with 18 bases left in between. In nucleotides, the CDR3 is TGTGCCAGCAGCTCACCCCCGCCGAACGTCCGCTACACCTTC. Translating it yields CASSSPPPNVRYTF.

The genes are TRBV15 and TRBJ2-7, with 7 bases matching TRBD1. V lost 10 bases to trimming and J lost 4 bases; unmatched junction nucleotides: 13. Germline CDR1 reads LNHNV; CDR2 reads YYDKDF (reference sequence). This CDR3 spans 14 amino acids. CDR3 in amino acids: CASSLAGTVYEQYF. DNA for the CDR3: TGTGCCAGCAGTTTAGCCGGGACAGTTTACGAGCAGTACTTC.

This clonotype came up once. The chain has TRBV10-2 and TRBJ1-1, with D uncertain. The germline gives CDR1 WSHSY, CDR2 SAAADI. This CDR3 has 14 residues. The V end lost 0 bases, the J end lost 5 bases, and 10 bases lay between the germline ends. This CDR3 reads CASSESSGKTEAFF. In nucleotides, the CDR3 is TGCGCCAGCAGTGAGTCGTCGGGAAAGACTGAAGCTTTCTTT.

This clonotype was seen many times. The J gene is TRBJ1-5, the V gene TRBV7-2, with D possibly matching TRBD1 (6 bases). Germline-derived CDR1 and CDR2 are SGHTA and FQGNSA. Trimming took off 5 bases at V and 2 bases at J, with 16 bases between the two ends. The CDR3 spans 16 residues. The CDR3 DNA sequence: TGTGCCAGCAGCGCTAACGACCCAGGGGGCAATCAGCCCCAGCATTTT. Protein: CASSANDPGGNQPQHF.

V and J are TRBV11-3 and TRBJ2-1; the match to TRBD2 covers 7 bases. This CDR3 region has 15 residues. The germline CDR1 and CDR2 sequences are SGHNT and YENEEA. Trimming removed 8 bases from V and 6 bases from J; junction bases left unmatched: 13. The CDR3 spells CASGPPPSGFNEQFF. CDR3 bases: TGTGCCAGCGGCCCTCCACCTAGCGGTTTCAATGAGCAGTTCTTC. Based on the CDR3 plus reference TRBV11-3 and TRBJ2-1, the full variable domain is EAGVVQSPRYKIIEKKQPVAFWCNPISGHNTLYWYLQNLGQGPELLIRYENEEAVDDSQLPKDRFSAERLKGVDSTLKIQPAELGDSAVYLCASGPPPSGFNEQFFGPGTRLTVL.

This clonotype was observed a handful of times. CDR3 in amino acids: CSPPGDRLHF. As DNA, the CDR3 is TGCAGCCCCCCGGGGGACCGTCTCCACTTT. V gene TRBV29-1 combines with J gene TRBJ1-6; D is possibly TRBD1 (5 bases). The V gene's germline CDR1 is SQVTM and CDR2 ANQGSEA. Between the trimmed V and J ends, which lost 8 bases and 16 bases, there was a span of 15 bases. CDR3 length: 10 residues.

Ten or more counts support this clonotype. This rearrangement joins TRBV24-1 to TRBJ2-7; 8 bases fit TRBD1. The J segment lost 5 bases and the V segment lost 3 bases, leaving 11 bases of the junction unmatched. The CDR3 loop spans 16 amino acids. Germline V lookup: CDR1 KGHDR, CDR2 SFDVKD. This CDR3 is CATSDGPGQAWNEQYF. CDR3 DNA sequence: TGTGCCACCAGTGATGGCCCGGGACAGGCTTGGAACGAGCAGTACTTC.

The gene calls are TRBV11-1 and TRBJ2-5, with 16 nucleotides matching TRBD2. Germline CDR1 reads SGHAT; CDR2 reads FQDESV (reference sequence). The junction had 8 bases not matched to a gene; V was cut back by 2 bases and J by 5 bases. CDR3 length: 18 residues. The CDR3 sequence: CASSLPGLAGGWEETQYF. The CDR3 DNA reads as TGTGCCAGCAGCTTACCGGGACTAGCGGGGGGGTGGGAGGAGACCCAGTACTTC. Supplemented by reference TRBV11-1 and TRBJ2-5, the full variable domain reads EAEVAQSPRYKITEKSQAVAFWCDPISGHATLYWYRQILGQGPELLVQFQDESVVDDSQLPKDRFSAERLKGVDSTLKIQPAELGDSAMYLCASSLPGLAGGWEETQYFGPGTRLLVL.

This clonotype occurred many times. The V call is TRBV19, the J call TRBJ1-1; TRBD1 aligns across 8 bases. The CDR3 covers 13 residues. The junction had 11 bases not matched to a gene; V was cut back by 10 bases and J by 7 bases. CDR1 LNHDA and CDR2 SQIVND come from the germline V gene (reference sequence). The CDR3 region has the DNA TGTGCCACCAACCGGGCAGGGGGCAATGAAGCTTTCTTT. Protein product: CATNRAGGNEAFF.

This clonotype was counted many times. The chain uses TRBV4-1 and TRBJ1-1; D not resolved. The V gene's germline CDR1 is MGHRA and CDR2 YSYEKL. Trimming removed 0 bases at V and 8 bases at J, with 7 bases between. This CDR3 spans 12 amino acids. The CDR3 loop reads CASSQEDREAFF. The CDR3 DNA is TGCGCCAGCAGCCAAGAGGACCGGGAAGCTTTCTTT.

Of note for this clonotype: Being one base from a much bigger clone, this may be a read error. This sequence joins TRBV11-2 and TRBJ2-6, with D possibly TRBD1 on 5 matching bases. CDR3 size: 16 residues. Germline V gene data show CDR1 as SGHAT and CDR2 as FQNNGV. The CDR3 DNA is TGTGCCAGCAGCTCCGAATCGTTCTCTGGGGCCAACGTCCTGCCTTTC. Its translation is CASSSESFSGANVLPF.

The V and J genes are TRBV2 and TRBJ1-1, with TRBD1 as a possible D gene (6 bases). The CDR3 consists of 14 residues. Trimming stripped 5 bases from V and 6 bases from J, with 16 bases between. Per the germline V gene, CDR1 is SNHLY and CDR2 is FYNNEI. CDR3 nucleotide sequence: TGTGCCAGCAGTCCTCGGGGGGGGGGCCCTGAAGCTTTCTTT. Protein product: CASSPRGGGPEAFF.

The chain uses TRBV10-3 and TRBJ2-3, with D maybe TRBD1 (5 bases). Germline V gene sequence: CDR1 ENHRY, CDR2 SYGVKD. V was shortened by 3 bases and J by 3 bases, with 10 bases between the two germline ends. The CDR3 contains 14 residues. For the CDR3, the DNA is TGTGCCATCAGTGAAGGCAGGGAAACAGATACGCAGTATTTT. This codes for CAISEGRETDTQYF.

The chain recombines TRBV6-5 with TRBJ2-1, with 10 bases lining up with TRBD2. Germline lookup yields CDR1 MNHEY and CDR2 SVGAGI. The CDR3 loop spans 16 amino acids. V trimming: 4 bases; J trimming: 5 bases; junction bases outside the gene matches: 8. The CDR3 DNA reads TGTGCCAGCAGTTCGTTAAGCGGGAGGGCCCACAATGAGCAGTTCTTC. Residues: CASSSLSGRAHNEQFF.

V gene TRBV15 combines with J gene TRBJ2-7; D is tentatively TRBD1 or TRBD2 (5 bases each). V lost 1 base and J 6 bases, leaving 10 bases between the germline ends. CDR1 and CDR2 (germline): LNHNV, YYDKDF (reference sequence). The CDR3 has 13 amino acids. Here the CDR3 reads CATSRVSGAEQYF. The CDR3 DNA sequence: TGTGCCACCAGCAGAGTATCCGGGGCCGAGCAGTACTTC.

V is TRBV19 and J is TRBJ1-4; D is uncertain. CDR3 length: 13 amino acids. CDR1 LNHDA and CDR2 SQIVND come from the germline V gene (reference sequence). V lost 5 bases, J lost 8 bases, and 12 bases lay in between. In DNA form, the CDR3 reads TGTGCCAGTAGTCCCTGGTTGGGGGAAAAACTGTTTTTT. Residues: CASSPWLGEKLFF.

This clonotype showed up many times. J is TRBJ2-1 and V is TRBV9; TRBD2 agrees at 7 bases. CDR1 and CDR2 (germline): SGDLS, YYNGEE. The J segment lost 10 bases and the V segment lost 0 bases, leaving 1 base of the junction unmatched. CDR3 length: 12 amino acids. CDR3 sequence reads: CASSVVGGEQFF. The CDR3 coding sequence is TGTGCCAGCAGCGTAGTGGGGGGGGAGCAGTTCTTC.

The V call is TRBV5-1, the J call TRBJ2-2; TRBD2 aligns across 12 bases. V shed 5 bases, J shed 0 bases, and the junction held 2 bases outside the gene matches. The germline gives CDR1 SGHRS, CDR2 YFSETQ. This CDR3 contains 16 residues. CDR3 protein: CASRSSGGANTGELFF. The DNA for the CDR3 is TGCGCCAGCAGGTCTAGCGGGGGGGCGAACACCGGGGAGCTGTTTTTT.

The chain is built from TRBV10-3 and TRBJ1-2; D remains unclear. The ends were cut back, 3 bases at V and 3 bases at J, with 5 bases in the middle. The CDR3 is made up of 12 amino acids. Germline V gene sequence: CDR1 ENHRY, CDR2 SYGVKD. The CDR3 sequence: CAISEVDYGYTF. The CDR3 DNA reads TGTGCCATCAGTGAAGTGGACTATGGCTACACCTTC.

The sample holds many counts of this clonotype. The chain carries TRBV19 and TRBJ2-5; no clear D. Trimming stripped 4 bases from V and 2 bases from J, with 8 bases between. Germline CDR1 and CDR2: LNHDA and SQIVND (reference sequence). This CDR3 has 13 residues. The chain's CDR3 is CASSRVGQETQYF. The CDR3 bases are TGTGCCAGTAGTAGGGTCGGGCAAGAGACCCAGTACTTC.

V usage is TRBV29-1 and J usage is TRBJ2-7; TRBD1 might be the D (7 bases). Between the trimmed V and J ends, which lost 4 bases and 7 bases, there was a span of 14 bases. Germline CDR1 reads SQVTM; CDR2 reads ANQGSEA. There are 12 residues in the CDR3. The CDR3 DNA reads as TGCAGCGTTGTAGGGGGCGCGGGGGAGCAGTACTTC. Encoded protein: CSVVGGAGEQYF.

This clonotype was counted many times. The chain combines TRBV4-3 with TRBJ2-3, with 8 bases fitting TRBD2. The CDR3 extends over 15 amino acids. The J segment lost 6 bases and the V segment lost 1 base, leaving 6 bases of the junction unmatched. CDR1 is LGHNA, CDR2 YSLEER, per germline. The CDR3 reads CASSQGGSGTDTQYF. CDR3 sequence (DNA): TGCGCCAGCAGCCAAGGGGGTAGCGGGACGGATACGCAGTATTTT.